This paragraph reports one T cell receptor beta chain. Antigen: not known. This may come from a read error, since a much larger clone is one base off. Germline V lookup: CDR1 ENHRY, CDR2 SYGVKD. This CDR3 has 15 amino acids. This entry is derived from a study of T cells in Graves' hyperthyroidism and ophthalmopathy. Findings and caveats of the study: In validation, the model predicted ophthalmopathy. These predictions came a median roughly 6 months before onset. Stable hyperthyroidism and ophthalmopathy were separated using 13 V-J signatures.

Patients were excluded for uncontrolled infection, other autoimmune disease, pregnancy or lactation. TCR beta CDR3 sequences were amplified from RNA transcripts. First-round RT-PCR targeting the TCR CDR3 was performed with the HTBI primer set. TCRdb redid the calling of the multiplex PCR reads with MiXCR, one entry per CDR3 protein. Of about 660,000 distinct CDR3 sequences detected, 45% appear once; the ten largest clones hold less than 9%. Sample: peripheral blood or thyroid tissue (not recorded which). The V and J genes are TRBV10-3 and TRBJ1-1; 8 positions match TRBD1. The receptor's source is an adult man with Graves' disease, either hyperthyroidism or ophthalmopathy (not recorded which). The DNA of the CDR3 is TGTGCCAGCAGTGACTCAGGGGGCTCCCACACTGAAGCTTTCTTT. Its protein product is CASSDSGGSHTEAFF.